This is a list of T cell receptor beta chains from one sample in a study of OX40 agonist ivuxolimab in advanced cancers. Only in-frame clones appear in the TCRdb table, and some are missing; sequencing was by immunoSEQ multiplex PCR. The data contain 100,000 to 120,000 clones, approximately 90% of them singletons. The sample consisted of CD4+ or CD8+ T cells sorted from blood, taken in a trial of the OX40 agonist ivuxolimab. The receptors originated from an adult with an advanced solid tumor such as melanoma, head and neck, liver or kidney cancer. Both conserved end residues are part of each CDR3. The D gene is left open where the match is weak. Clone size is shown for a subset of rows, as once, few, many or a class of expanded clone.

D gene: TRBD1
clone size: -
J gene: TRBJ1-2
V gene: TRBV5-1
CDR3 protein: CASSLGGTGLDGYTF
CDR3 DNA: TGCGCCAGCAGCTTGGGGGGGACAGGCCTGGATGGCTACACCTTC

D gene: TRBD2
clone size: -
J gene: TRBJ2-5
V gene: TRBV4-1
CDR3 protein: CASSQDRSLAGVTIETQYF
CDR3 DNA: TGCGCCAGCAGCCAAGATCGGTCACTAGCGGGAGTCACGATAGAGACCCAGTACTTC

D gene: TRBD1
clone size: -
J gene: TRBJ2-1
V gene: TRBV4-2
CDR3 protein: CASSQEWTGGYNEQFF
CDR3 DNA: TGTGCCAGCAGCCAAGAGTGGACAGGGGGCTACAATGAGCAGTTCTTC

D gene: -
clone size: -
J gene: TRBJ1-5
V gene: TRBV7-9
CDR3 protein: CASSLTADQPQHF
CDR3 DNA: TGTGCCAGCAGCTTGACAGCGGATCAGCCCCAGCATTTT

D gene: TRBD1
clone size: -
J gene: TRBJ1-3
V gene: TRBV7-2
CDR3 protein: CASSFGQASSGNTIYF
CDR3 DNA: TGTGCCAGCAGCTTCGGACAGGCCTCCTCTGGAAACACCATATATTTT

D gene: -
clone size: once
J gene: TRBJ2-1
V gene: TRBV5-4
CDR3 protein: CASSPEGYNEQFF
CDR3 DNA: TGTGCCAGCAGCCCCGAAGGCTACAATGAGCAGTTCTTC

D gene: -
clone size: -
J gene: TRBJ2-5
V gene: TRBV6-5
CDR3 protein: CASREAAGQETQYF
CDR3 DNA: TGTGCCAGCAGGGAGGCGGCGGGACAAGAGACCCAGTACTTC

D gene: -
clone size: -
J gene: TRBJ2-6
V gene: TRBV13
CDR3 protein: CASSPAGLTGANVLTF
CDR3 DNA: TGTGCCAGCAGCCCCGCGGGGCTCACTGGGGCCAACGTCCTGACTTTC

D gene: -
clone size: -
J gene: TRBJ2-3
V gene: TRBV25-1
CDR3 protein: CASSELGPPDTQYF
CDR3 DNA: TGTGCCAGCAGTGAACTAGGGCCACCAGATACGCAGTATTTT

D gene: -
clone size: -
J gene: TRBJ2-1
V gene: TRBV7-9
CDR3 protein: CASNRQIYNEQFF
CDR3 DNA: TGTGCCAGCAATCGTCAGATCTACAATGAGCAGTTCTTC

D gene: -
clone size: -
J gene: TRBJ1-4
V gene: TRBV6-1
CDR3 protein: CASSEGPNNEKLFF
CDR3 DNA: TGTGCCAGCAGTGAGGGACCGAATAATGAAAAACTGTTTTTT

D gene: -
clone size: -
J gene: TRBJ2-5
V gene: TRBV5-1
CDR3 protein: CASSLGLQEQETQYF
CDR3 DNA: TGCGCCAGCAGCTTGGGGCTCCAGGAACAAGAGACCCAGTACTTC

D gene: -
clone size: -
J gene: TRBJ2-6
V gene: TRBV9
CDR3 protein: CASSPGAFGANVLTF
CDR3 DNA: TGTGCCAGCAGCCCGGGGGCGTTTGGGGCCAACGTCCTGACTTTC

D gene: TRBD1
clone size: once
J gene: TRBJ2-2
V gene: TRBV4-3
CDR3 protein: CASSQGSRQGALNTGELFF
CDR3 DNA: TGCGCCAGCAGCCAAGGATCGAGACAGGGAGCCCTGAACACCGGGGAGCTGTTTTTT

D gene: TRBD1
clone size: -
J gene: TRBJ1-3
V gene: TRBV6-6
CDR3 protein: CASSRQGIGNTIYF
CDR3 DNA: TGTGCCAGCAGCCGACAGGGGATAGGAAACACCATATATTTT

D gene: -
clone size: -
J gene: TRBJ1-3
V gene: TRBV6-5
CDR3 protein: CASSWGSGNTIYF
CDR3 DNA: TGTGCCAGCAGCTGGGGGAGTGGAAACACCATATATTTT

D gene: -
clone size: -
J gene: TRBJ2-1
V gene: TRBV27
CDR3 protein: CASSIQQASYNEQFF
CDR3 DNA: TGTGCCAGCAGTATACAGCAAGCCTCCTACAATGAGCAGTTCTTC

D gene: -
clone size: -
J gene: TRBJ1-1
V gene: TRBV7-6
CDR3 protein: CASSLEGLIGEAFF
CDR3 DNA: TGTGCCAGCAGCTTAGAGGGCTTAATCGGTGAAGCTTTCTTT

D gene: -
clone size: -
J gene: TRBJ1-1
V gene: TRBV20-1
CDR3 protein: CSCLITTEAFF
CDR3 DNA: TGCAGTTGCCTTATAACCACTGAAGCTTTCTTT

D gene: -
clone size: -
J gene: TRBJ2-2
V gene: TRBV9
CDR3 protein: CASSVNSAGELFF
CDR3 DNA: TGTGCCAGCAGCGTAAATAGCGCCGGGGAGCTGTTTTTT